These 30 T cell receptor beta chains came from one sample sequenced in a study of CD8 T cells in Susac syndrome. After extraction with the RNeasy kit, roughly 0.5 to 1 ug of the RNA was reverse transcribed using random hexamers. TCRdb recomputed calls from the immunoSEQ multiplex PCR reads with MiXCR, one row per CDR3 protein. Among 180,000 or so distinct CDR3 sequences listed, approximately 96% were seen once. Sequencing was done on a sample of CD4+ T cells from PBMCs. The source of these receptors is a human donor in good health.

This sequence joins TRBV6-2 or TRBV6-3 and TRBJ2-5; D unclear. CDR1 and CDR2 from the germline V gene are MNHEY and SVGEGT. V was pared by 6 bases and J by 4 bases, with 9 bases between. The CDR3 has 12 residues. DNA of the CDR3: TGTGCCAGCAGGCCTTTTTCAGAGACCCAGTACTTC. It translates to CASRPFSETQYF.

V is TRBV28 and J is TRBJ1-1, with TRBD1 matching 8 bases. J lost 4 bases, V lost 6 bases, and 7 bases had no gene match. Per germline, CDR1 MDHEN and CDR2 SYDVKM. This CDR3 spans 14 amino acids. The CDR3 coding sequence is TGTGCCAGCAGCTCGACAGGGGCCCCCACTGAAGCTTTCTTT. Translating it yields CASSSTGAPTEAFF.

This sequence joins TRBV2 and TRBJ1-6, with D possibly matching TRBD1 (5 bases). V was trimmed by 5 bases and J by 14 bases, leaving 22 bases between them. CDR1 and CDR2 from the germline V gene are SNHLY and FYNNEI. CDR3 length: 15 amino acids. The CDR3 DNA reads TGTGCCAGCAGTTATCTGATTGACAGTTTCGGCTCCCTCCACTTT. Translated, it gives CASSYLIDSFGSLHF.

This chain links TRBV10-3 with TRBJ2-3; D may be TRBD2 (6 bases). Trimming took 6 bases from V and 2 from J, leaving 9 bases between them. In germline, CDR1 is ENHRY, CDR2 SYGVKD. The CDR3 sequence is 13 residues long. In DNA form, the CDR3 reads TGTGCCATCAGGGGGACTTCCACAGATACGCAGTATTTT. Its protein is CAIRGTSTDTQYF.

The V and J genes are TRBV4-2 and TRBJ2-5; D call uncertain. Looked up from germline, CDR1 is LGHNA and CDR2 is YNFKEQ. The V end lost 1 base, the J end lost 2 bases, and 11 bases lay between the germline ends. This CDR3 is 15 amino acids long. The chain's CDR3 is CASSQGMTQQETQYF. In nucleotides, the CDR3 is TGTGCCAGCAGCCAAGGGATGACACAACAAGAGACCCAGTACTTC.

This clonotype was recorded only once. This sequence joins TRBV25-1 and TRBJ2-7; TRBD2 might be the D (5 bases). Trimming took 10 bases from V and 11 from J, leaving 24 bases between them. The CDR3 sequence is 13 residues long. Germline V gives CDR1 MGHDK, CDR2 SYGVNS. The CDR3 nucleotides read TGTGCCACGAGCGAGGGAGTCGGGCGTAAAGAGTACTTC. Translation: CATSEGVGRKEYF.

The genes are TRBV2 and TRBJ2-7; 7 bases agree with TRBD2. Germline CDR1 reads SNHLY; CDR2 reads FYNNEI. The CDR3 is 13 amino acids. The junction had 7 bases not matched to a gene; V was cut back by 5 bases and J by 6 bases. The CDR3 bases are TGTGCCAGCAGTTCCCTGGGGAGGGCCGAGCAGTACTTC. It encodes CASSSLGRAEQYF.

J is TRBJ1-2 and V is TRBV7-8; 11 bases match TRBD1. Germline V gene lookup returns CDR1 SGHVS and CDR2 FQNEAQ. The CDR3 consists of 14 residues. J was trimmed by 4 bases and V by 5 bases; bases with no gene match: 3. The CDR3 loop is CASSRDRGTYGYTF. CDR3 coding DNA: TGTGCCAGCAGCAGGGACAGGGGGACCTATGGCTACACCTTC.

V gene TRBV30 combines with J gene TRBJ2-5; 15 bases line up with TRBD2. Germline values: CDR1 GTSNPN, CDR2 SVGIG (reference sequence). J lost 1 base, V lost 3 bases, and 9 bases had no gene match. The CDR3 runs to 18 residues. DNA for the CDR3: TGTGCCTGGAGCCCGCCGGGACTAGCGGGGGGTATCCAAGAGACCCAGTACTTC. Protein: CAWSPPGLAGGIQETQYF.

The chain is built from TRBV12-3 or TRBV12-4 and TRBJ1-5, with TRBD1 matching over 7 bases. With V trimmed by 7 bases and J by 8 bases, 8 bases remained unmatched. The CDR3 runs to 13 residues. CDR3 loop: CASTDRSKEPQHF. Written as DNA, the CDR3 is TGTGCCAGCACGGACAGGTCCAAGGAGCCCCAGCATTTT.

This sequence joins TRBV7-2 and TRBJ2-1, with D possibly TRBD2 on 5 matching bases. V was clipped by 2 bases and J by 5 bases, with 7 bases between them. The germline V gene has CDR1 SGHTA and CDR2 FQGNSA. This CDR3 is built from 13 residues. The CDR3 DNA follows: TGTGCCAGCAGCTTATCGCGGGACAATGAGCAGTTCTTC. Translated, it gives CASSLSRDNEQFF.

This chain connects TRBV7-9 to TRBJ2-7, with 10 bases aligning to TRBD1. Germline assignment: CDR1 SEHNR and CDR2 FQNEAQ (reference sequence). V lost 6 bases to trimming and J lost 1 base; unmatched junction nucleotides: 6. The CDR3 has 15 amino acids. CDR3 loop: CASSPGTGVSYEQYF. CDR3 in DNA: TGTGCCAGCAGTCCCGGGACAGGGGTATCCTACGAGCAGTACTTC.

The chain combines TRBV19 with TRBJ1-5, with 7 bases aligning to TRBD1. Germline CDR1 is LNHDA and CDR2 is SQIVND (reference sequence). This CDR3 region has 17 residues. V gave up 6 bases and J gave up 5 bases; unmatched junction bases: 16. CDR3 sequence (DNA): TGTGCCAGTAGCCGTCTAAGCTCGACAGGGAAGTATCAGCCCCAGCATTTT. Its protein is CASSRLSSTGKYQPQHF.

The chain couples TRBV3-1 to TRBJ1-2, with D perhaps matching TRBD1 (5 bases). Deletions cut 7 bases from V and 7 bases from J, with 13 bases between. Germline V lookup: CDR1 LGHDT, CDR2 YNNKEL (reference sequence). This CDR3 contains 12 residues. The CDR3 loop is CASTLGEAGYTF. DNA for the CDR3: TGTGCCAGCACCCTAGGGGAGGCTGGCTACACCTTC.

V and J are TRBV29-1 and TRBJ1-1; D remains ambiguous. The CDR3 runs 11 residues. Trimming removed 6 bases from V and 6 bases from J, with 11 bases in between. Per germline, CDR1 SQVTM and CDR2 ANQGSEA. Here the CDR3 DNA reads TGCAGCGTCTACAGCACCTCTGAAGCTTTCTTT. Encoded protein: CSVYSTSEAFF.

The rearrangement joins TRBV20-1 to TRBJ2-1; no firm D call. The germline V gene has CDR1 DFQATT and CDR2 SNEGSKA (reference sequence). The CDR3 runs to 11 residues. Trimming cost V 3 bases and J 6 bases, with 6 bases left between them. The CDR3 DNA reads TGCAGTGCTAGGTACGGCAATGAGCAGTTCTTC. Its protein product is CSARYGNEQFF.

This chain links TRBV30 with TRBJ1-1; D not certain. Germline V lookup: CDR1 GTSNPN, CDR2 SVGIG (reference sequence). CDR3 length equals 11 residues. V lost 5 bases to trimming and J lost 8 bases, with 12 bases between them. The CDR3 reads CAWGVQREAFF. CDR3 DNA sequence: TGTGCCTGGGGGGTGCAGCGGGAAGCTTTCTTT. The variable domain in full, completed from reference TRBV30 and TRBJ1-1, reads SQTIHQWPATLVQPVGSPLSLECTVEGTSNPNLYWYRQAAGRGLQLLFYSVGIGQISSEVPQNLSASRPQDRQFILSSKKLLLSDSGFYLCAWGVQREAFFGQGTRLTVV.

Worth noting for this clonotype: An end of the junction differs from the germline gene, which may be a read error. The chain links TRBV7-9 to TRBJ1-2, with D possibly TRBD1 on 5 matching bases. The CDR3 is 11 amino acids. Germline-derived CDR1 and CDR2 are SEHNR and FQNEAQ (reference sequence). The CDR3: CASSSQGGHTF. The DNA for the CDR3 is TGTGCCAGCAGCTCCCAGGGTGGCCACACCTTC.

This clonotype was counted a single time. This chain uses TRBV29-1 with TRBJ2-5, with D possibly matching TRBD2 (6 bases). Germline CDR1 SQVTM, CDR2 ANQGSEA. V lost 7 bases and J lost 1, with 10 bases in between. The CDR3 length is 12 residues. The CDR3 here is CSARGSQETQYF. The DNA of the CDR3 is TGCAGCGCTCGGGGGTCCCAAGAGACCCAGTACTTC.

This chain joins TRBV9 and TRBJ1-1, with D perhaps TRBD1 (5 bases). V lost 1 base and J lost 8, with 9 bases in between. The CDR3 runs to 12 residues. Germline CDR1 reads SGDLS; CDR2 reads YYNGEE. This CDR3 is CASSVQGGEAFF. The CDR3 nucleotides read TGTGCCAGCAGCGTACAGGGTGGCGAAGCTTTCTTT.

This clonotype appeared a single time. The V call is TRBV18, the J call TRBJ2-5, with 7 bases matching TRBD1. CDR3 length: 14 amino acids. Germline CDR1 and CDR2: KGHSH and LQKENI. The V and J ends lost 3 bases and 1 base, in that order; junction bases with no gene match: 2. The CDR3 bases are TGTGCCAGCTCACCTGACAGGGCCCAAGAGACCCAGTACTTC. It codes for CASSPDRAQETQYF. Drawing the rest from reference TRBV18 and TRBJ2-5, the complete variable domain is NAGVMQNPRHLVRRRGQEARLRCSPMKGHSHVYWYRQLPEEGLKFMVYLQKENIIDESGMPKERFSAEFPKEGPSILRIQQVVRGDSAAYFCASSPDRAQETQYFGPGTRLLVL.

This clonotype was detected only once. The chain is built from TRBV29-1 and TRBJ2-1; 7 bases map to TRBD1. Germline CDR1 reads SQVTM; CDR2 reads ANQGSEA. The CDR3 loop spans 12 amino acids. The trim removed 3 bases at V and 7 bases at J, leaving 3 bases unmatched. CDR3 sequence reads: CSVERGPNEQFF. In nucleotides, the CDR3 is TGCAGCGTTGAGAGGGGGCCAAATGAGCAGTTCTTC.

This clonotype was counted only a few times. The V gene is TRBV12-3 or TRBV12-4, the J gene TRBJ2-5; D might be TRBD2 (5 bases). The CDR3 sequence is 13 residues long. Trimming shortened V by 2 bases and J by 2 bases, and 6 bases separated the two germline ends. CDR3 sequence (DNA): TGTGCCAGCAGTTTACGCGGGCAAGAGACCCAGTACTTC. This translates into CASSLRGQETQYF.

J is TRBJ2-7 and V is TRBV20-1, with TRBD2 matching 7 bases. Trimming cost V 3 bases and J 0 bases; bases outside gene matches: 8. Germline V gene lookup returns CDR1 DFQATT and CDR2 SNEGSKA (reference sequence). This CDR3 comprises 15 residues. CDR3 sequence: CSARDTGGFSYEQYF. Written as DNA, the CDR3 is TGCAGTGCTAGGGACACGGGGGGATTCTCCTACGAGCAGTACTTC.

The V and J genes are TRBV9 and TRBJ1-2; D is possibly TRBD1 (5 bases). Trimming pared 6 bases from V and 1 base from J, leaving 10 bases between. The V gene's germline CDR1 is SGDLS and CDR2 YYNGEE. CDR3 length: 13 residues. The CDR3 protein is CASMDNNNYGYTF. In DNA form, the CDR3 reads TGTGCCAGCATGGACAACAATAACTATGGCTACACCTTC.

The chain joins TRBV7-8 to TRBJ2-5; the D is unclear. V lost 6 bases, J lost 4 bases, and 6 bases lay in between. This CDR3 region has 11 residues. Germline V gene lookup returns CDR1 SGHVS and CDR2 FQNEAQ. In DNA, the CDR3 is TGTGCCAGCAGGAGAGCAGAGACCCAGTACTTC. Protein product: CASRRAETQYF. The complete variable domain, with remaining parts taken from reference TRBV7-8 and TRBJ2-5, reads GAGVSQSPRYKVAKRGQDVALRCDPISGHVSLFWYQQALGQGPEFLTYFQNEAQLDKSGLPSDRFFAERPEGSVSTLKIQRTQQEDSAVYLCASRRAETQYFGPGTRLLVL.

The rearrangement links TRBV18 to TRBJ1-2; possible D gene TRBD1, 5 bases. Germline CDR1 KGHSH, CDR2 LQKENI. This CDR3 has 15 residues. Trimming pared 2 bases from V and 7 bases from J, leaving 17 bases between. Written as DNA, the CDR3 is TGTGCCAGCTCACCAGTCGGGGGGTTGTTACGTGGCTACACCTTC. Protein product: CASSPVGGLLRGYTF.

The V gene is TRBV9, the J gene TRBJ1-2; D is perhaps TRBD1 (6 bases). Germline CDR1 SGDLS, CDR2 YYNGEE. The V and J ends lost 3 bases and 11 bases respectively, with 17 bases between them. The CDR3 is 13 residues long. The CDR3 DNA follows: TGTGCCAGCAGCGGCATTTCGGCCAGGGGTTACACCTTC. Translation: CASSGISARGYTF. Looking up the rest from reference TRBV9 and TRBJ1-2 gives the full variable domain: DSGVTQTPKHLITATGQRVTLRCSPRSGDLSVYWYQQSLDQGLQFLIQYYNGEERAKGNILERFSAQQFPDLHSELNLSSLELGDSALYFCASSGISARGYTFGSGTRLTVV.

The chain has TRBV7-2 and TRBJ1-6, with D uncertain. The CDR3 runs 14 residues. Germline-derived CDR1 and CDR2 are SGHTA and FQGNSA. V dropped 1 base and J dropped 9 bases, with 10 bases sitting between them. CDR3 region: CASSLETAPSPLHF. The CDR3 nucleotides read TGTGCCAGCAGCTTAGAGACCGCTCCTTCACCCCTCCACTTT.

This chain links TRBV5-1 with TRBJ1-6; D unclear. Trimming cost V 4 bases and J 0 bases, with 11 bases left between them. The CDR3 consists of 16 residues. The V gene's germline CDR1 is SGHRS and CDR2 YFSETQ. The CDR3 bases are TGCGCCAGCAGCCCGACCGGAGGCTCCTATAATTCACCCCTCCACTTT. Translated: CASSPTGGSYNSPLHF.